This T cell receptor (beta chain) is from a study of T cells in Graves' hyperthyroidism and ophthalmopathy. There are many counts of this clonotype. RNA transcripts provided the source from which TCR beta CDR3 regions were amplified. First-round RT-PCR targeting the TCR CDR3 was performed with the HTBI primer set. TCRdb reanalysed the multiplex PCR reads using MiXCR and keeps one entry per CDR3 protein. This table has about 620,000 distinct CDR3 sequences, 16% appearing once. The germline V and J ends were trimmed by 3 bases and 0 bases, with 11 bases remaining between them. The CDR3 is 15 residues long.

The sequenced material came from blood. This receptor was taken from a woman in her 30s with Graves' hyperthyroidism. The V and J genes are TRBV12-3 or TRBV12-4 and TRBJ1-1, with D uncertain. This CDR3 reads CASSFGPTLNTEAFF. In nucleotides, the CDR3 is TGTGCCAGCAGTTTTGGACCGACCCTGAACACTGAAGCTTTCTTT.